A selection of T cell receptor beta chains follows, all from one sample in a study of T cell responses to AZD1222 COVID-19 vaccine. Using immunoSEQ multiplex PCR, the repertoire was profiled, and TCRdb retains in-frame clones only, with some absent. Of 150,000 to 200,000 clones listed, approximately 95% are singletons. Sample: peripheral blood, taken on day 0 of AZD1222 vaccination. Every receptor here comes from an adult in good health. The conserved cysteine and the conserved F or W are not part of the CDR3 here. Fields, in order: CDR3 protein, J gene, V gene.

CDR3aa: ATQGTSGSKSSYEQY
j_gene: TRBJ2-7
v_gene: TRBV2

CDR3aa: ATRFNQPQH
j_gene: TRBJ1-5
v_gene: TRBV24-1

CDR3aa: ASSPWGQPSTDTQY
j_gene: TRBJ2-3
v_gene: TRBV6-2/TRBV6-3

CDR3aa: ASSLDGTVSNQPQH
j_gene: TRBJ1-5
v_gene: TRBV5-5

CDR3aa: ASSLPGQGYPEQY
j_gene: TRBJ2-7
v_gene: TRBV28

CDR3aa: ASSLLGQLYYEQY
j_gene: TRBJ2-7
v_gene: TRBV27

CDR3aa: ASRHRGLFLNTEAF
j_gene: TRBJ1-1
v_gene: TRBV28

CDR3aa: ASSSGDPYEQY
j_gene: TRBJ2-7
v_gene: TRBV5-4

CDR3aa: ASSSGTGGGNEQF
j_gene: TRBJ2-1
v_gene: TRBV5-6

CDR3aa: ASSQDLRVGYT
j_gene: TRBJ1-2
v_gene: TRBV14

CDR3aa: ASSPGGRSYNEQF
j_gene: TRBJ2-1
v_gene: TRBV7-6

CDR3aa: ASSLVRTEAF
j_gene: TRBJ1-1
v_gene: TRBV5-5

CDR3aa: ASSLGQTTDTQY
j_gene: TRBJ2-3
v_gene: TRBV7-9

CDR3aa: ASSPKDRAQETQY
j_gene: TRBJ2-5
v_gene: TRBV3-1/TRBV3-2

CDR3aa: ASSLGTDTAQWTQY
j_gene: TRBJ2-5
v_gene: TRBV5-1

CDR3aa: ASSPVGEQPQH
j_gene: TRBJ1-5
v_gene: TRBV18

CDR3aa: ASSLSGRQRDYGYT
j_gene: TRBJ1-2
v_gene: TRBV5-1

CDR3aa: ASSHGAGGKWSYNSPLH
j_gene: TRBJ1-6
v_gene: TRBV4-1

CDR3aa: ATSSREKQF
j_gene: TRBJ2-1
v_gene: TRBV24-1

CDR3aa: ASRPRDRESGYT
j_gene: TRBJ1-2
v_gene: TRBV4-2

CDR3aa: ASSTTDSNQPQH
j_gene: TRBJ1-5
v_gene: TRBV18

CDR3aa: ASSGQGVWYGYT
j_gene: TRBJ1-2
v_gene: TRBV2

CDR3aa: ASSFGGPRETQY
j_gene: TRBJ2-5
v_gene: TRBV7-2

CDR3aa: ASSFSHTEAF
j_gene: TRBJ1-1
v_gene: TRBV5-6

CDR3aa: ASGQSVSYGYT
j_gene: TRBJ1-2
v_gene: TRBV19

CDR3aa: ASSPLYLKGQGAEEQY
j_gene: TRBJ2-7
v_gene: TRBV4-1

CDR3aa: ASSFGGRVGQETQY
j_gene: TRBJ2-5
v_gene: TRBV11-2

CDR3aa: ASSQVSQTGKSYEQY
j_gene: TRBJ2-7
v_gene: TRBV4-1

CDR3aa: ASSPIRDGSSEGNTIY
j_gene: TRBJ1-3
v_gene: TRBV18

CDR3aa: ASSLGQGVAF
j_gene: TRBJ1-1
v_gene: TRBV5-6

CDR3aa: ASSYEGAMNTEAF
j_gene: TRBJ1-1
v_gene: TRBV5-4

CDR3aa: ASSQAATHGYEQY
j_gene: TRBJ2-7
v_gene: TRBV4-1

CDR3aa: AITGTTGVDSPLH
j_gene: TRBJ1-6
v_gene: TRBV10-3

CDR3aa: ASSLFAGVDGYEQY
j_gene: TRBJ2-7
v_gene: TRBV27

CDR3aa: ASSEAQLSYEQY
j_gene: TRBJ2-7
v_gene: TRBV6-1

CDR3aa: ASSSRSQGGTGELF
j_gene: TRBJ2-2
v_gene: TRBV5-1

CDR3aa: ASSPTRGEAF
j_gene: TRBJ1-1
v_gene: TRBV4-1

CDR3aa: ASFRANTEAF
j_gene: TRBJ1-1
v_gene: TRBV7-9

CDR3aa: ASSAGGPRETQY
j_gene: TRBJ2-5
v_gene: TRBV5-4

CDR3aa: ATSDPGTNTGELF
j_gene: TRBJ2-2
v_gene: TRBV24-1

CDR3aa: ASANRDSYGDGYT
j_gene: TRBJ1-2
v_gene: TRBV5-8

CDR3aa: SVEDLGGDGNEKLF
j_gene: TRBJ1-4
v_gene: TRBV29-1